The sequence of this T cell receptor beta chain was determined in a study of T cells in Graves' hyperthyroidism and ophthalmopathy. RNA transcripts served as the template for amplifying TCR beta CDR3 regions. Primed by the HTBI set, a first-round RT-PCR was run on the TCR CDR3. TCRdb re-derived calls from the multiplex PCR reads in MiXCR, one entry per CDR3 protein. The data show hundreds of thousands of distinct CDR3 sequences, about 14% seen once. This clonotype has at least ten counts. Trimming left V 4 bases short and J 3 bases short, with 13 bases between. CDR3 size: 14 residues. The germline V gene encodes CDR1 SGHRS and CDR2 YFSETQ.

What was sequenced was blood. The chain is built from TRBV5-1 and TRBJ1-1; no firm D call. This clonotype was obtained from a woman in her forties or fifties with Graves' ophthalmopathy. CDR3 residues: CASSRTPGDTEAFF. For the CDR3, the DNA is TGCGCCAGCAGCCGCACTCCGGGAGACACTGAAGCTTTCTTT.